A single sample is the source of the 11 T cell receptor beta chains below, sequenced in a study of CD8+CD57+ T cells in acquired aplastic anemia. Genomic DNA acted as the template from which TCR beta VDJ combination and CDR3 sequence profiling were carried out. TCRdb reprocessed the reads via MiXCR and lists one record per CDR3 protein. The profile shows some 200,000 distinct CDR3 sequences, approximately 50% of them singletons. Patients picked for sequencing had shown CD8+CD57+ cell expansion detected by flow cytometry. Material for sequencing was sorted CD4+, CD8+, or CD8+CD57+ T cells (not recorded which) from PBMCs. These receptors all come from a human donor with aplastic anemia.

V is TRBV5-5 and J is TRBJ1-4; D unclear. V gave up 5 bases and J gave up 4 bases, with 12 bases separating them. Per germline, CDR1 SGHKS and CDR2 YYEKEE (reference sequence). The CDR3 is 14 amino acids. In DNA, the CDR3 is TGTGCCAGCAGACCGGAGTTTGTTAATGAAAAACTGTTTTTT. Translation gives CASRPEFVNEKLFF.

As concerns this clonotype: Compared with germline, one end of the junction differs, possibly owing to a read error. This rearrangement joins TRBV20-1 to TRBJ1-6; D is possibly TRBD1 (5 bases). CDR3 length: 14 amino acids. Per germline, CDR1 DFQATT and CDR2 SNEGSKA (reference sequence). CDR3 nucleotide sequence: TGCAGTGCTAGAGGGGGACCTACGGGTTCACCTCTCCACTTT. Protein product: CSARGGPTGSPLHF.

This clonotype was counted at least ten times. The CDR3 region is CASRKGGTKNIQYF. The DNA of the CDR3 is TGTGCCAGCAGGAAGGGGGGCACCAAAAACATTCAGTACTTC. The genes are TRBV2 and TRBJ2-4; D assignment may be TRBD1 or TRBD2 (6 bases each). Germline values: CDR1 SNHLY, CDR2 FYNNEI. This CDR3 comprises 14 residues. V lost 6 bases, J lost 2 bases, and 11 bases lay in between.

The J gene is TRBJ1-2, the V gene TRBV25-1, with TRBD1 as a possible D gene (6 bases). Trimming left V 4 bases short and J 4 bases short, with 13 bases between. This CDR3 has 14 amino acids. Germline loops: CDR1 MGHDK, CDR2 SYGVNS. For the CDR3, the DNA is TGTGCCAGCAGTGGCCCCGGACAGACCTATGGCTACACCTTC. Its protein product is CASSGPGQTYGYTF.

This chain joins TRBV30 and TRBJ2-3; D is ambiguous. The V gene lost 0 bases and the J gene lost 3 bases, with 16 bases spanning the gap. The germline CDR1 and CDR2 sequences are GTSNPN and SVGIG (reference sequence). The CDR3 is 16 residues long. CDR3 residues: CAWSVRPLKATDTQYF. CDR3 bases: TGTGCCTGGAGTGTAAGACCACTCAAAGCGACAGATACGCAGTATTTT.

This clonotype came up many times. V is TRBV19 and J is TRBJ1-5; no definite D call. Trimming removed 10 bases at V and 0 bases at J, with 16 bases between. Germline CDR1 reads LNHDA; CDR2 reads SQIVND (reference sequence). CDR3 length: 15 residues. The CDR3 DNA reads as TGTGCCACTACCGGCCGGAGATATAGCAATCAGCCCCAGCATTTT. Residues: CATTGRRYSNQPQHF.

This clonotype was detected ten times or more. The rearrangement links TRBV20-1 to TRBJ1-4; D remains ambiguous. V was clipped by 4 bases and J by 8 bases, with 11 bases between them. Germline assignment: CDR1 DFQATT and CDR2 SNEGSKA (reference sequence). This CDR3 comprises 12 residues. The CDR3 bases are TGCAGTGCTATGGTGGGTTGGGAAAAACTGTTTTTT. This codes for CSAMVGWEKLFF.

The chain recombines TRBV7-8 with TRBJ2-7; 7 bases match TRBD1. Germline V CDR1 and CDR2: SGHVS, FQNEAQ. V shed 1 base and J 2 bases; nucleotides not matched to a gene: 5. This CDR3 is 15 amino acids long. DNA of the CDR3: TGTGCCAGCAGCTTAGGACAGGGACAACCCTACGAGCAGTACTTC. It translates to CASSLGQGQPYEQYF.

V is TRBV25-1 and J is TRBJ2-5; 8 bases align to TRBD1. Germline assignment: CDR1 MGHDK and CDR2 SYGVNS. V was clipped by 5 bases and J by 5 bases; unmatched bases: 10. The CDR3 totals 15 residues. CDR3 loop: CASSRDRWRSETQYF. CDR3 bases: TGTGCCAGCAGTCGGGACAGGTGGAGGTCGGAGACCCAGTACTTC.

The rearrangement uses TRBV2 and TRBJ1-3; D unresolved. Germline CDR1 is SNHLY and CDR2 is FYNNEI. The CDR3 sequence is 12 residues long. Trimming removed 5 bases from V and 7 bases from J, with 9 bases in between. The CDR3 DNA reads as TGTGCCAGCAGTAACGGGAGGAACACCATATATTTT. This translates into CASSNGRNTIYF.

CDR3 sequence reads: CASSSGKGQPQHF. The CDR3 DNA follows: TGTGCCAGCAGCTCCGGGAAGGGACAGCCCCAGCATTTT. The J gene is TRBJ1-5, the V gene TRBV7-2; the D is unclear. From germline, CDR1 is SGHTA and CDR2 FQGNSA. V lost 4 bases to trimming and J lost 7 bases, with 11 bases between them. CDR3 length: 13 amino acids. The variable domain in full, completed from reference TRBV7-2 and TRBJ1-5, reads GAGVSQSPSNKVTEKGKDVELRCDPISGHTALYWYRQSLGQGLEFLIYFQGNSAPDKSGLPSDRFSAERTGGSVSTLTIQRTQQEDSAVYLCASSSGKGQPQHFGDGTRLSIL.